The clone carrying this TCR beta chain was seen repeatedly, ten times or more. V was trimmed by 2 bases and J by 2 bases, leaving 9 bases between them. The CDR3 has 14 residues. Per germline, CDR1 MNHEY and CDR2 SVGEGT. As for time point: patch test 1, 2 weeks after DPC sensitization. The treatment was: therapeutic diphenylcyclopropenone sensitization with weekly scalp DPC. This sample was included in a study of human T cells and chemical hapten exposure. The overall study: Patients got weekly scalp diphenylcyclopropenone doses over the approximately 24-week study.

TCRdb independently ran MiXCR on the RACE reads; one entry per CDR3 protein. This table holds 150,000 to 200,000 distinct CDR3 sequences, approximately 15% found once. Source: whole blood, taken in connection with sensitization to the hapten diphenylcyclopropenone (DPC). J is TRBJ1-2 and V is TRBV6-2 or TRBV6-3; no clear D gene. This sequence originates from a woman aged 25 to 39 with alopecia areata. Some clones in this sample may be carry-over from other donors' samples. The CDR3 region is CASSYASLNYGYTF. The CDR3 nucleotides are TGTGCCAGCAGTTACGCCAGTCTCAACTATGGCTACACCTTC.